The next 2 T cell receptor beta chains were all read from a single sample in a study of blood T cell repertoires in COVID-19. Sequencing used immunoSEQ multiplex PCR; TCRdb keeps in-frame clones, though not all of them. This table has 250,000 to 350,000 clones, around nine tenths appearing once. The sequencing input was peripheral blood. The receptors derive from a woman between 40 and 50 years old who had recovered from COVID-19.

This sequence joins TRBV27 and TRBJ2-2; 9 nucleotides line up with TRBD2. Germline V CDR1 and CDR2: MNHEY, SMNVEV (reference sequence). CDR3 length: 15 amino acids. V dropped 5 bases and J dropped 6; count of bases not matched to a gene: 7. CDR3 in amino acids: CASSLAGLMPGELFF. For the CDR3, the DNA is TGTGCCAGCAGTCTAGCGGGATTGATGCCCGGGGAGCTGTTTTTT.

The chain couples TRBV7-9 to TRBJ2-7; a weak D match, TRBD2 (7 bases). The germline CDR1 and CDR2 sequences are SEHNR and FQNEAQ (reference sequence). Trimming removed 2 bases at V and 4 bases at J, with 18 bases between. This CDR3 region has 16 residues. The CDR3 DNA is TGTGCCAGCAGCTTATACCCGGGGGGCCTCAATTACGAGCAGTACTTC. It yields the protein CASSLYPGGLNYEQYF.